This is a list of T cell receptor beta chains from one sample in a study of T cells in Graves' hyperthyroidism and ophthalmopathy. TCRdb used MiXCR to reprocess the multiplex PCR reads, holding one entry per CDR3 protein. The sample comprises 330,000 or so distinct CDR3 sequences, roughly 20% of which are singletons, and just under 40% rests with the top ten. Material for sequencing was blood. These receptors originate from a man aged 50 to 59 with Graves' ophthalmopathy. The CDR3 runs from the conserved cysteine through the conserved F or W. Fields, in order: V gene, clone size, D gene, J gene, CDR3 DNA, CDR3 protein. A D gene is named only where the DNA matches it firmly. Clone size is not always given. Where it is, it says once, few, many or a class for expanded clones.

TRBV6-1	many	-	TRBJ2-2	TGTGCCAGCAGTGAACGGACTGGCATGGCCGGGGAGCTGTTTTTT	CASSERTGMAGELFF
TRBV6-6	few	TRBD1	TRBJ2-3	TGTGCCAGCAGTTACGATCCCGACAGGGGGAGATTTAGAGATACGCAGTATTTT	CASSYDPDRGRFRDTQYF
TRBV7-9	many	-	TRBJ2-5	TGTGCCAGCAGCTTATGGCAGGGGCAAGAGACCCAGTACTTC	CASSLWQGQETQYF
TRBV7-3	many	TRBD1	TRBJ2-5	TGTGCCAGCAGCGCCCGGGACAGCGGACAAGAGACCCAGTACTTC	CASSARDSGQETQYF
TRBV14	once	TRBD2	TRBJ2-7	TGTGCCAGCAGAAGGACTAGCTGGAACGAGCAGTACTTC	CASRRTSWNEQYF
TRBV29-1	many	TRBD1	TRBJ1-1	TGCAGCGGAACCGGGACAGGAATGAACACTGAAGCTTTCTTT	CSGTGTGMNTEAFF
TRBV5-4	few	-	TRBJ2-3	TGTGCCAGCAGCTTGTCGAGGGAGATGGATACGCAGTATTTT	CASSLSREMDTQYF
TRBV7-9	many	-	TRBJ2-7	TGTGCCAGCAGCTCGGACAGGGTATACGGCAACTTGGCTAGCGGGTACTCCTACGAGCAGTACTTC	CASSSDRVYGNLASGYSYEQYF
TRBV29-1	-	TRBD2	TRBJ2-1	TGCAGCACCTCCGGGACTAGCGGATACAATGAGCAGTTCTTC	CSTSGTSGYNEQFF
TRBV28	many	TRBD2	TRBJ2-1	TGTGCCAGCCAGACTAGCGGGAGTTTGCTAAACAATGAGCAGTTCTTC	CASQTSGSLLNNEQFF
TRBV7-9	many	TRBD1	TRBJ1-1	TGTGCCAGCAGGTCTGCGGGACAGGGTGACACTGAAGCTTTCTTT	CASRSAGQGDTEAFF
TRBV5-1	few	-	TRBJ1-1	TGCGCCAGCAGCTTGGGACATCTTGACACTGAAGCTTTCTTT	CASSLGHLDTEAFF
TRBV5-4	few	-	TRBJ1-1	TGTGCCAGCAGCCGACCACAGGGAATTGAGATCGACACTGAAGCTTTCTTT	CASSRPQGIEIDTEAFF
TRBV7-3	-	-	TRBJ2-5	TGTGCCAGCAGCGGGGGGGGGCCAGGGGAGACCCAGTACTTC	CASSGGGPGETQYF
TRBV5-1	many	TRBD2	TRBJ2-3	TGCGCCAGCGGACTAGCCGGCACAGATACGCAGTATTTT	CASGLAGTDTQYF
TRBV6-1	many	-	TRBJ2-6	TGTGCCAGCAGTGACTCTGGGGCCAACGTCCTGACTTTC	CASSDSGANVLTF
TRBV6-1	-	TRBD1	TRBJ1-2	TGTGCCAGCAGTTCATCACAGGGGAACTATGGCTACACCTTC	CASSSSQGNYGYTF